Each of the 28 T cell receptor beta chains below was sequenced from the same sample in a study of shared T cell receptors in the human thymus. Only in-frame clones appear in the TCRdb table, and some are missing; sequencing was by immunoSEQ multiplex PCR. The sample lists about 660,000 clones; around nine tenths were seen once. Another study also made use of these data, one on human thymus T cells.

Sequences were obtained from thymocytes. The receptors were gathered from a boy in the first two years of life with a congenital heart defect.

The chain joins TRBV27 to TRBJ2-2; TRBD2 agrees at 7 bases. The CDR3 loop spans 14 amino acids. The germline CDR1 and CDR2 sequences are MNHEY and SMNVEV (reference sequence). The V segment lost 3 bases and the J segment 7 bases; nucleotides outside the gene matches: 5. The CDR3: CASSFWEGNGELFF. As DNA, the CDR3 is TGTGCCAGCAGTTTCTGGGAGGGAAACGGGGAGCTGTTTTTT.

This chain joins TRBV5-4 and TRBJ2-1; TRBD2 matches at 10 bases. The junction had 12 bases not matched to a gene; V was cut back by 3 bases and J by 15 bases. Germline assignment: CDR1 SGHNT and CDR2 YYREEE (reference sequence). There are 14 residues in the CDR3. The CDR3 nucleotides are TGTGCCAGCAGCTCACTCGGGACTAGCGATGTGCTGTTCTTC. This codes for CASSSLGTSDVLFF.

This chain uses TRBV13 with TRBJ1-2; 8 bases align to TRBD1. Germline V gene data show CDR1 as PRHDT and CDR2 as FYEKMQ (reference sequence). V lost 5 bases and J lost 4; bases outside the gene matches: 9. The CDR3 extends over 15 amino acids. Written as DNA, the CDR3 is TGTGCCAGCAGCGGGACAGGTCGGGCCCTCTATGGCTACACCTTC. Translated, it gives CASSGTGRALYGYTF.

This clone appeared a few times. This rearrangement joins TRBV12-5 to TRBJ2-7; 7 bases align to TRBD1. The CDR3 length is 16 residues. The J segment lost 0 bases and the V segment lost 0 bases, leaving 5 bases of the junction unmatched. CDR1 is LGHNT and CDR2 is FRNRAP in the germline V gene. The chain's CDR3 is CASGLVGQGDSYEQYF. For the CDR3, the DNA is TGTGCTAGTGGTTTGGTTGGGCAGGGGGACTCCTACGAGCAGTACTTC.

J is TRBJ2-7 and V is TRBV29-1; 9 bases agree with TRBD1. Germline V gene data show CDR1 as SQVTM and CDR2 as ANQGSEA. V trimming: 0 bases; J trimming: 5 bases; junction bases outside the gene matches: 8. This CDR3 region has 15 residues. CDR3 sequence: CSVEDRDREDHEQYF. CDR3 in DNA: TGCAGCGTTGAAGATCGGGACAGGGAGGACCACGAGCAGTACTTC.

A remark on this clone: Compared with germline, one end of the junction differs, possibly owing to a read error. The gene calls are TRBV4-3 and TRBJ2-1; D is unresolved. CDR3 size: 14 residues. Germline CDR1 and CDR2: LGHNA and YSLEER. This CDR3 reads CASSQVMPYDEQFF. CDR3 DNA sequence: TGCGCCAGCAGCCAAGTAATGCCCTACGATGAGCAGTTCTTC.

CDR3 DNA sequence: TGTGCCAGCAGCTTGGGATACGGGGTCCACCCCGACACAGATACGCAGTATTTT. It is translated as CASSLGYGVHPDTDTQYF. The chain links TRBV5-5 to TRBJ2-3, with D perhaps TRBD2 (5 bases). CDR1 is SGHKS, CDR2 YYEKEE, per germline (reference sequence). Between the trimmed V and J ends, which lost 0 bases and 2 bases, there was a span of 19 bases. This CDR3 is built from 18 residues.

The J gene is TRBJ2-7, the V gene TRBV4-1; 7 positions agree with TRBD2. V was pared by 4 bases and J by 7 bases, with 16 bases of the junction left unmatched. The germline CDR1 and CDR2 sequences are MGHRA and YSYEKL. This CDR3 is built from 16 residues. CDR3 coding DNA: TGCGCCAGCAGCCCAGGGACGAGGGGAGGGCAGAGGGAGCAGTACTTC. Translating it yields CASSPGTRGGQREQYF.

This chain uses TRBV6-5 with TRBJ1-2; TRBD1 agrees at 7 bases. V lost 8 bases to trimming and J lost 4 bases; unmatched junction nucleotides: 10. The V gene's germline CDR1 is MNHEY and CDR2 SVGAGI. This CDR3 is built from 14 residues. CDR3 sequence (DNA): TGTGCCAGCCCCCGCCGACAGGGATCCTATGGCTACACCTTC. Translated: CASPRRQGSYGYTF.

V is TRBV2 and J is TRBJ1-2; D remains unclear. Germline V gene sequence: CDR1 SNHLY, CDR2 FYNNEI. V lost 0 bases to trimming and J lost 5 bases, with 16 bases between them. The CDR3 consists of 16 residues. This CDR3 is CASSEAPTGICYGYTF. The DNA of the CDR3 is TGTGCCAGCAGTGAAGCCCCGACTGGAATTTGTTATGGCTACACCTTC.

The chain combines TRBV4-2 with TRBJ2-3; 12 bases line up with TRBD2. The CDR3 is made up of 20 amino acids. J lost 1 base, V lost 4 bases, and 15 bases had no gene match. Germline values: CDR1 LGHNA, CDR2 YNFKEQ. CDR3 bases: TGTGCCAGCAGCCTATCGGAAGGTCTAGCGGGAGGGCCCGGCACAGATACGCAGTATTTT. Translating it yields CASSLSEGLAGGPGTDTQYF.

Comments on this clone: Compared with germline, one end of the junction differs, possibly owing to a read error. The V call is TRBV7-8, the J call TRBJ1-2; TRBD1 agrees at 10 bases. The CDR3 covers 17 residues. Germline V gene data show CDR1 as SGHVS and CDR2 as FQNEAQ. The CDR3 DNA sequence: TGTGCCAGCAGCTTAAGGGCCCCGGGACAGGGGAACTCTGGCTACACCTTC. Protein sequence: CASSLRAPGQGNSGYTF.

The rearrangement uses TRBV30 and TRBJ1-5, with TRBD1 matching over 9 bases. CDR3 size: 14 residues. The V and J ends lost 6 bases and 2 bases, in that order; junction bases with no gene match: 5. Looked up from germline, CDR1 is GTSNPN and CDR2 is SVGIG (reference sequence). The CDR3 region has the DNA TGTGCCTGTACCGGGACAGGGCGCAATCAGCCCCAGCATTTT. Translated, it gives CACTGTGRNQPQHF.

The chain is built from TRBV23-1 and TRBJ2-7, with 9 positions matching TRBD1. TRBV23-1 carries the ORF label, with uncertain function. The CDR3 covers 16 residues. The V and J ends lost 3 bases and 3 bases, in that order; junction bases with no gene match: 9. CDR3 sequence reads: CASSHLSGTGCYEQYF. The CDR3 DNA is TGCGCCAGCAGTCATCTCTCCGGGACAGGGTGCTACGAGCAGTACTTC.

V gene TRBV30 combines with J gene TRBJ1-4, with a tentative D call TRBD1 (6 bases). CDR3 length: 17 amino acids. V lost 4 bases and J 0 bases, leaving 18 bases between the germline ends. CDR1 is GTSNPN and CDR2 is SVGIG in the germline V gene (reference sequence). CDR3 residues: CAWKGDGPFATNEKLFF. The CDR3 DNA reads as TGTGCCTGGAAGGGGGATGGCCCTTTTGCAACTAATGAAAAACTGTTTTTT.

The J gene is TRBJ2-7, the V gene TRBV7-8; 11 bases are a match to TRBD1. CDR3 length equals 19 residues. Germline loops: CDR1 SGHVS, CDR2 FQNEAQ. The junction had 18 bases not matched to a gene; V was cut back by 4 bases and J by 4 bases. The DNA for the CDR3 is TGTGCCAGCAGCTCGTCCCGTGGGTTCGGACAGGGGGCGTTGTACGAGCAGTACTTC. Protein product: CASSSSRGFGQGALYEQYF.

The V call is TRBV5-1, the J call TRBJ2-1; 10 bases fit TRBD1. Unmatched junction bases numbered 17, after V lost 2 bases and J lost 9 bases. Germline V CDR1 and CDR2: SGHRS, YFSETQ. This CDR3 is built from 18 residues. The chain's CDR3 is CASSLMGRDRGFGGEQFF. CDR3 DNA sequence: TGCGCCAGCAGCTTAATGGGGCGGGACAGGGGATTCGGGGGTGAGCAGTTCTTC.

The V call is TRBV4-3, the J call TRBJ1-5; TRBD1 might be the D (5 bases). The V and J ends lost 0 bases and 2 bases respectively, with 14 bases between them. The germline V gene has CDR1 LGHNA and CDR2 YSLEER. This CDR3 contains 17 residues. The DNA of the CDR3 is TGCGCCAGCAGCCAAGATCGAATCGTACAGGGCAATCAGCCCCAGCATTTT. It encodes CASSQDRIVQGNQPQHF.

V gene TRBV7-9 combines with J gene TRBJ2-2; 7 bases fit TRBD2. The ends lost 3 bases at V and 6 bases at J; junction bases unmatched: 13. In germline, CDR1 is SEHNR, CDR2 FQNEAQ (reference sequence). This CDR3 contains 17 residues. The CDR3 loop reads CASSFSSWLGLPGELFF. The CDR3 DNA sequence: TGTGCCAGCAGCTTCTCCTCGTGGTTGGGACTACCCGGGGAGCTGTTTTTT.

This clone occurred once. The chain is built from TRBV9 and TRBJ2-2; D not resolved. Germline V gene data show CDR1 as SGDLS and CDR2 as YYNGEE. V lost 0 bases and J 1 base, leaving 7 bases between the germline ends. CDR3 length: 15 residues. CDR3 sequence: CASSVVPGNTGELFF. The CDR3 coding sequence is TGTGCCAGCAGCGTAGTTCCCGGGAACACCGGGGAGCTGTTTTTT. Using reference TRBV9 and TRBJ2-2 for the parts outside the CDR3, the full variable domain is DSGVTQTPKHLITATGQRVTLRCSPRSGDLSVYWYQQSLDQGLQFLIQYYNGEERAKGNILERFSAQQFPDLHSELNLSSLELGDSALYFCASSVVPGNTGELFFGEGSRLTVL.

The chain couples TRBV30 to TRBJ1-5; D gene unclear. The ends were cut back, 4 bases at V and 4 bases at J, with 23 bases in the middle. The length of the CDR3 is 17 residues. Germline CDR1 is GTSNPN and CDR2 is SVGIG (reference sequence). The CDR3 sequence: CAWTQRRGTIGNQPQHF. The CDR3 DNA is TGTGCCTGGACCCAACGGCGGGGAACTATTGGGAATCAGCCCCAGCATTTT.

The chain links TRBV5-1 to TRBJ1-5; 7 bases line up with TRBD1. CDR3 length: 15 amino acids. The J segment lost 2 bases and the V segment lost 4 bases, leaving 6 bases of the junction unmatched. In germline, CDR1 is SGHRS, CDR2 YFSETQ. CDR3 nucleotide sequence: TGCGCCAGCAGCCATGAGGGGGCTGGCAATCAGCCCCAGCATTTT. Protein sequence: CASSHEGAGNQPQHF.

The chain recombines TRBV4-1 with TRBJ2-7, with TRBD1 as a possible D gene (6 bases). The V end was cut by 0 bases, the J end by 5 bases, with 14 bases between. The germline V gene has CDR1 MGHRA and CDR2 YSYEKL. The CDR3 is 15 residues long. In DNA form, the CDR3 reads TGCGCCAGCAGCCAAGAATCCAGGGGCCGCCACGAGCAGTACTTC. Protein: CASSQESRGRHEQYF.

This chain links TRBV2 with TRBJ2-7; 8 bases are shared with TRBD1. Germline V gene data show CDR1 as SNHLY and CDR2 as FYNNEI. The CDR3 runs to 16 residues. The V and J ends lost 1 base and 1 base, in that order; junction bases with no gene match: 6. CDR3 coding DNA: TGTGCCAGCAGTGAAGTACGACAGGGGTCATCCTACGAGCAGTACTTC. It encodes CASSEVRQGSSYEQYF.

The chain joins TRBV27 to TRBJ2-7; no definite D call. This CDR3 contains 15 residues. With 1 base removed from V and 6 bases from J, the gap between germline ends came to 16 bases. The germline CDR1 and CDR2 sequences are MNHEY and SMNVEV (reference sequence). Here the CDR3 reads CASSLWAETNGEQYF. The CDR3 nucleotides read TGTGCCAGCAGTTTATGGGCCGAGACCAACGGCGAGCAGTACTTC.

This CDR3 is CASSPQGCGYTF. CDR3 DNA sequence: TGTGCCAGCAGCCCTCAGGGGTGCGGCTACACCTTC. V and J are TRBV11-2 and TRBJ1-2, with a weak D call TRBD1 (6 bases). This CDR3 region has 12 residues. V dropped 5 bases and J dropped 8 bases, with 12 bases sitting between them. CDR1 and CDR2 (germline): SGHAT, FQNNGV.

The rearrangement uses TRBV6-6 and TRBJ2-1; D might be TRBD2 (6 bases). V was trimmed by 2 bases and J by 4 bases, leaving 12 bases between them. CDR1 and CDR2 from the germline V gene are MNHNY and SVGAGI (reference sequence). This CDR3 contains 15 residues. CDR3: CASSYEGTSYNEQFF. In DNA, the CDR3 is TGTGCCAGCAGTTACGAAGGGACTTCTTACAATGAGCAGTTCTTC.

The chain links TRBV28 to TRBJ2-2, with 11 bases identical to TRBD2. The germline CDR1 and CDR2 sequences are MDHEN and SYDVKM. This CDR3 comprises 16 residues. The ends lost 6 bases at V and 4 bases at J; junction bases unmatched: 7. CDR3 in amino acids: CASRVLAGVATGELFF. CDR3 DNA sequence: TGTGCCAGCAGGGTACTAGCGGGAGTTGCCACCGGGGAGCTGTTTTTT.